The 30 T cell receptor beta chains reported below all come from one sample, sequenced in a study of T-cell reconstitution after alpha-beta-depleted transplantation in children (dated by TCRdb to the mid-2010s). Library generation was performed with PCR. TCRdb names Illumina HiSeq 2500 as the instrument used. TCR library preparation used molecular barcoding, with unique molecular identifiers applied to normalize quantification of the TCRbeta repertoire. TCRdb reprocessing: public reads trimmed at Q25 with fastp, clones called with MiXCR, in-frame beta chains kept. Every distinct CDR3 protein forms one entry, paired with its most common genes and DNA. The sample includes about 360,000 distinct CDR3 sequences, with 13% observed a single time. The top ten clonotypes cover approximately 4.2% of the sample. The sample here was PBMCs, taken from the stem cell graft. Receptor source: a human donor who donated a stem cell graft to a child with Fanconi anemia.

This clonotype was counted a few times. The chain links TRBV5-1 to TRBJ2-1; 7 nucleotides agree with TRBD1. CDR1 and CDR2 from the germline V gene are SGHRS and YFSETQ. The CDR3 totals 15 residues. The junction had 9 bases not matched to a gene; V was cut back by 2 bases and J by 7 bases. CDR3 region: CASSFAQGYANEQFF. CDR3 in DNA: TGCGCCAGCAGCTTCGCACAGGGGTACGCGAATGAGCAGTTCTTC. Complete variable domain (other parts from reference TRBV5-1 and TRBJ2-1): KAGVTQTPRYLIKTRGQQVTLSCSPISGHRSVSWYQQTPGQGLQFLFEYFSETQRNKGNFPGRFSGRQFSNSRSEMNVSTLELGDSALYLCASSFAQGYANEQFFGPGTRLTVL.

This clonotype was found a few times. The V and J genes are TRBV19 and TRBJ2-5; D remains ambiguous. CDR3 size: 12 residues. From germline, CDR1 is LNHDA and CDR2 SQIVND (reference sequence). V was trimmed by 5 bases and J by 4 bases, leaving 8 bases between them. The CDR3 is CASSEGRETQYF. In DNA form, the CDR3 reads TGTGCCAGTAGTGAAGGTAGAGAGACCCAGTACTTC.

This clonotype was detected a few times. This chain links TRBV14 with TRBJ1-1, with a possible D match to TRBD1 (6 bases). Germline loops: CDR1 SGHDN, CDR2 FVKESK. This CDR3 comprises 13 residues. Deletions cut 6 bases from V and 2 bases from J, with 10 bases between. The CDR3 loop is CASRETGNTEAFF. CDR3 DNA: TGTGCCAGCAGGGAGACAGGCAACACTGAAGCTTTCTTT.

This chain uses TRBV20-1 with TRBJ1-1, with TRBD1 matching over 8 bases. The ends lost 1 base at V and 4 bases at J; junction bases unmatched: 2. This CDR3 is built from 13 residues. Germline-derived CDR1 and CDR2 are DFQATT and SNEGSKA (reference sequence). CDR3 protein: CSARATGGTEAFF. The DNA of the CDR3 is TGCAGTGCTAGAGCCACAGGGGGCACTGAAGCTTTCTTT.

This clonotype was seen ten or more times. CDR3 DNA sequence: TGTGCCAGCAGTGCCCGGGACCCTGGCCCGAGCACAGATACGCAGTATTTT. Amino acids: CASSARDPGPSTDTQYF. This chain links TRBV6-1 with TRBJ2-3; D possibly matches TRBD1 or TRBD2 (5 bases each). In germline, CDR1 is MNHNS, CDR2 SASEGT. The CDR3 covers 17 residues. V was pared by 4 bases and J by 0 bases, with 17 bases between.

This chain joins TRBV20-1 and TRBJ1-5; D gene ambiguous. This CDR3 contains 11 residues. CDR1 and CDR2 from the germline V gene are DFQATT and SNEGSKA (reference sequence). V was shortened by 5 bases and J by 4 bases, with 6 bases between the two germline ends. In nucleotides, the CDR3 is TGCAGTGCTGTGGGGAATCAGCCCCAGCATTTT. Translation: CSAVGNQPQHF.

This clonotype appeared many times. One end of the junction is discordant with germline, which a read error may explain. The chain couples TRBV5-6 to TRBJ2-1; D is unresolved. The CDR3 is 12 amino acids. CDR1 is SGHDT, CDR2 YYEEEE, per germline. This chain's CDR3 is CASSLDSLRTSF. Written as DNA, the CDR3 is TGTGCCAGCAGCTTGGACAGTTTAAGGACCTCCTTC.

This clonotype was found once. This chain uses TRBV10-2 with TRBJ1-5, with 7 positions matching TRBD1. V dropped 8 bases and J dropped 5; count of bases not matched to a gene: 6. The CDR3 has 13 amino acids. From germline, CDR1 is WSHSY and CDR2 SAAADI. The CDR3, as DNA: TGCGCCAGCGGGGACAGAATAGATCAGCCCCAGCATTTT. Translated: CASGDRIDQPQHF.

The V gene is TRBV2, the J gene TRBJ2-7; D ambiguous. The CDR3 contains 13 residues. The germline V gene encodes CDR1 SNHLY and CDR2 FYNNEI. V was shortened by 4 bases and J by 3 bases, with 10 bases between the two germline ends. The CDR3 DNA is TGTGCCAGCAGTGTTCGGCCACACTACGAGCAGTACGTC. Translating it yields CASSVRPHYEQYV.

V and J are TRBV20-1 and TRBJ2-6, with D possibly TRBD2 on 5 matching bases. V shed 6 bases and J shed 0 bases, with 9 bases lying between them. The CDR3 length is 14 residues. Germline CDR1 reads DFQATT; CDR2 reads SNEGSKA (reference sequence). The CDR3 bases are TGCAGTGCGCCCGACTACTCTGGGGCCAACGTCCTGACTTTC. Its translation: CSAPDYSGANVLTF.

This clonotype came up a few times. The chain combines TRBV9 with TRBJ1-1, with D unresolved. This CDR3 region has 13 residues. The germline V gene encodes CDR1 SGDLS and CDR2 YYNGEE. The V and J ends lost 0 bases and 4 bases respectively, with 7 bases between them. Written as DNA, the CDR3 is TGTGCCAGCAGCGTAGGGGTTGGCACTGAAGCTTTCTTT. Translating gives CASSVGVGTEAFF.

This chain joins TRBV28 and TRBJ1-1, with 8 nucleotides matching TRBD1. The CDR3 sequence is 13 residues long. V was clipped by 5 bases and J by 5 bases; unmatched bases: 4. The V gene's germline CDR1 is MDHEN and CDR2 SYDVKM. The chain's CDR3 is CASSPTGETEAFF. Written as DNA, the CDR3 is TGTGCCAGCAGTCCGACAGGGGAAACTGAAGCTTTCTTT. Based on the CDR3 plus reference TRBV28 and TRBJ1-1, the full variable domain is DVKVTQSSRYLVKRTGEKVFLECVQDMDHENMFWYRQDPGLGLRLIYFSYDVKMKEKGDIPEGYSVSREKKERFSLILESASTNQTSMYLCASSPTGETEAFFGQGTRLTVV.

This clonotype has only a few counts. This chain links TRBV6-5 with TRBJ1-1; D unclear. V was trimmed by 3 bases and J by 1 base, leaving 12 bases between them. The CDR3 is 15 residues long. CDR1 and CDR2 (germline): MNHEY, SVGAGI. For the CDR3, the DNA is TGTGCCAGCAGTTATTTTTCCAAGTCGAACACTGAAGCTTTCTTT. Translating it yields CASSYFSKSNTEAFF.

CDR3 nucleotide sequence: TGTGCCAGCAGCTTAGCACGAGGGGCGAACACCGGGGAGCTGTTTTTT. As protein: CASSLARGANTGELFF. The chain uses TRBV7-9 and TRBJ2-2, with D perhaps TRBD1 or TRBD2 (5 bases each). Germline CDR1 and CDR2: SEHNR and FQNEAQ (reference sequence). The V end lost 0 bases, the J end lost 0 bases, and 8 bases lay between the germline ends. This CDR3 contains 16 residues. Full variable domain (missing parts from reference TRBV7-9 and TRBJ2-2): DTGVSQNPRHKITKRGQNVTFRCDPISEHNRLYWYRQTLGQGPEFLTYFQNEAQLEKSRLLSDRFSAERPKGSFSTLEIQRTEQGDSAMYLCASSLARGANTGELFFGEGSRLTVL.

This clonotype was seen ten or more times. At one of its ends the junction is not consistent with the germline gene, which may arise from a read error. The CDR3: CASSLGVGTEAFF. CDR3 sequence (DNA): TGTGCCAGCAGTTTAGGGGTCGGCACTGAAGCTTTCTTT. The V call is TRBV5-1, the J call TRBJ1-1, with D possibly being TRBD1 (5 bases). This CDR3 has 13 amino acids. Germline CDR1 SGHRS, CDR2 YFSETQ.

The sample holds many counts of this clonotype. The chain employs TRBV29-1 and TRBJ2-1; D remains ambiguous. Looked up from germline, CDR1 is SQVTM and CDR2 is ANQGSEA. This CDR3 has 14 amino acids. Trimming stripped 4 bases from V and 0 bases from J, with 10 bases between. The CDR3 spells CSVVPSDSYNEQFF. The CDR3 bases are TGCAGCGTTGTACCATCTGACTCCTACAATGAGCAGTTCTTC.

The chain carries TRBV11-2 and TRBJ2-5; D not certain. Germline assignment: CDR1 SGHAT and CDR2 FQNNGV. V lost 4 bases and J 5 bases, leaving 11 bases between the germline ends. The CDR3 has 13 residues. CDR3 sequence reads: CASSSLPGETQYF. CDR3 in DNA: TGTGCCAGCAGCTCCTTGCCTGGCGAGACCCAGTACTTC.

The gene calls are TRBV5-1 and TRBJ2-3; D remains unclear. Trimming shortened V by 0 bases and J by 4 bases, and 12 bases separated the two germline ends. Germline loops: CDR1 SGHRS, CDR2 YFSETQ. The CDR3 length is 15 residues. The CDR3 is CASSLVKQAADTQYF. In nucleotides, the CDR3 is TGCGCCAGCAGCTTGGTAAAGCAAGCAGCAGATACGCAGTATTTT.

This clonotype was counted many times. The V and J genes are TRBV5-6 and TRBJ1-2; a weak D match, TRBD1 (5 bases). The CDR3 loop spans 13 amino acids. CDR1 SGHDT and CDR2 YYEEEE come from the germline V gene. Trimming left V 2 bases short and J 3 bases short, with 8 bases between. CDR3: CASSFWGDYGYTF. In DNA, the CDR3 is TGTGCCAGCAGCTTTTGGGGGGACTATGGCTACACCTTC.

This clonotype was seen more than once but under ten times. This sequence joins TRBV6-5 and TRBJ2-3, with D maybe TRBD2 (6 bases). Per germline, CDR1 MNHEY and CDR2 SVGAGI. This CDR3 comprises 16 residues. Trimming left V 2 bases short and J 3 bases short, with 15 bases between. The CDR3 here is CASSYLGGKGTDTQYF. CDR3 DNA: TGTGCCAGCAGTTACCTCGGGGGAAAGGGGACAGATACGCAGTATTTT.

Here the CDR3 DNA reads TGTGCCAGCAGCCTCATTGGAGCGGCTGGCACTGAAGCTTTCTTT. Encoded protein: CASSLIGAAGTEAFF. The chain combines TRBV14 with TRBJ1-1; D remains ambiguous. Deletions cut 4 bases from V and 4 bases from J, with 16 bases between. Germline CDR1 is SGHDN and CDR2 is FVKESK. This CDR3 comprises 15 residues.

The table lists this clonotype with a few counts. The chain is built from TRBV7-2 and TRBJ2-5; no clear D gene. The germline CDR1 and CDR2 sequences are SGHTA and FQGNSA. The V end was cut by 2 bases, the J end by 4 bases, with 8 bases between. The CDR3 contains 13 residues. DNA for the CDR3: TGTGCCAGCAGCTTAAGCACCTTAGAGACCCAGTACTTC. Residues: CASSLSTLETQYF.

The chain uses TRBV20-1 and TRBJ1-5, with 8 bases fitting TRBD1. The CDR3 is 13 amino acids. Germline CDR1 DFQATT, CDR2 SNEGSKA (reference sequence). J gave up 4 bases and V 6 bases, and 5 bases lay outside the gene matches. Here the CDR3 reads CSAGRTGNQPQHF. CDR3 DNA: TGCAGTGCCGGTCGGACAGGGAATCAGCCCCAGCATTTT.

This clonotype has a handful of counts. V is TRBV5-5 and J is TRBJ1-1; 7 bases are a match to TRBD1. Trimming cost V 2 bases and J 1 base; bases outside gene matches: 8. This CDR3 spans 16 amino acids. The germline V gene encodes CDR1 SGHKS and CDR2 YYEKEE (reference sequence). The CDR3: CASSFDLGTANTEAFF. Here the CDR3 DNA reads TGTGCCAGCAGCTTTGATCTAGGGACAGCGAACACTGAAGCTTTCTTT.

The gene calls are TRBV27 and TRBJ1-5, with TRBD1 identical over 12 bases. The germline gives CDR1 MNHEY, CDR2 SMNVEV (reference sequence). With 3 bases clipped from V and 11 bases from J, the junction kept 11 bases outside the gene matches. The CDR3 sequence is 16 residues long. The CDR3 here is CASSFEGQGASEAQHF. The DNA for the CDR3 is TGTGCCAGCAGTTTCGAGGGACAGGGGGCCTCCGAGGCCCAGCATTTT.

The V gene is TRBV7-9, the J gene TRBJ2-5; a possible D gene is TRBD1 (5 bases). Between the trimmed V and J ends, which lost 1 base and 1 base, there was a span of 7 bases. The CDR3 extends over 14 amino acids. The germline V gene has CDR1 SEHNR and CDR2 FQNEAQ (reference sequence). DNA for the CDR3: TGTGCCAGCAGCTTAGTAGGGGCCCAAGAGACCCAGTACTTC. It specifies CASSLVGAQETQYF. Combining the CDR3 with reference TRBV7-9 and TRBJ2-5 gives the whole variable domain DTGVSQNPRHKITKRGQNVTFRCDPISEHNRLYWYRQTLGQGPEFLTYFQNEAQLEKSRLLSDRFSAERPKGSFSTLEIQRTEQGDSAMYLCASSLVGAQETQYFGPGTRLLVL.

The V gene is TRBV11-2, the J gene TRBJ2-7; 7 bases align to TRBD2. This CDR3 is built from 18 residues. CDR1 and CDR2 (germline): SGHAT, FQNNGV. J lost 1 base, V lost 0 bases, and 12 bases had no gene match. The CDR3: CASSLEGGAASGSYEQYV. The CDR3 DNA is TGTGCCAGCAGCTTAGAAGGTGGTGCGGCTAGCGGATCCTACGAGCAGTACGTC.

The genes are TRBV5-1 and TRBJ2-3; D unclear. The V gene lost 0 bases and the J gene lost 6 bases, with 14 bases spanning the gap. The length of the CDR3 is 15 residues. CDR1 SGHRS and CDR2 YFSETQ come from the germline V gene. As DNA, the CDR3 is TGCGCCAGCAGCTTGGCCTCGGAGAAACGGGATACGCAGTATTTT. Translating it yields CASSLASEKRDTQYF.

This clonotype was seen a few times. This chain links TRBV5-5 with TRBJ1-2; D is unclear. This CDR3 has 16 residues. Germline V gene sequence: CDR1 SGHKS, CDR2 YYEKEE (reference sequence). Trimming cost V 3 bases and J 0 bases, with 15 bases left between them. The CDR3 coding sequence is TGTGCCAGCAGCTATGACCCTATTCCTTCTAACTATGGCTACACCTTC. Its translation is CASSYDPIPSNYGYTF.

The chain uses TRBV5-1 and TRBJ1-1, with 10 nucleotides matching TRBD1. CDR1 and CDR2 (germline): SGHRS, YFSETQ. The CDR3 is made up of 15 amino acids. The V segment lost 0 bases and the J segment 4 bases; nucleotides outside the gene matches: 3. Here the CDR3 reads CASSLVGQGGTEAFF. In nucleotides, the CDR3 is TGCGCCAGCAGCTTGGTCGGACAGGGGGGCACTGAAGCTTTCTTT.